The sequence of this T cell receptor beta chain was determined in a study of T-cell reconstitution after alpha-beta-depleted transplantation in children. Preparation of the TCRbeta library involved a method that used unique molecular identifiers. Via MiXCR, TCRdb re-called the PCR reads, giving one row per CDR3 protein. The repertoire has hundreds of thousands of distinct CDR3 sequences, approximately 16% of them found once; the top ten carry under 1.2%. J gave up 1 base and V 4 bases, and 2 bases lay outside the gene matches. Germline CDR1 and CDR2: MNHNS and SASEGT. This CDR3 spans 15 amino acids. J is TRBJ2-2 and V is TRBV6-1; 8 nucleotides agree with TRBD1. The TCR originated in a human donor who donated a stem cell graft to a child with acute myeloid leukemia. Source: PBMCs from the stem cell graft donor, taken from the stem cell graft. In DNA, the CDR3 is TGTGCCAGCAGTGGGGACAGGCTGAACACCGGGGAGCTGTTTTTT. Translated, it gives CASSGDRLNTGELFF.